A selection of T cell receptor beta chains follows, all from one sample in a study of T cells in Graves' hyperthyroidism and ophthalmopathy. TCRdb re-called the multiplex PCR reads through MiXCR, storing one row per CDR3 protein. This sample has a few hundred thousand distinct CDR3 sequences, with about 20% found just once. The sequencing input was blood. The receptors shown here come from a man between 18 and 35 years old with Graves' hyperthyroidism. Both conserved end residues are trimmed from each CDR3. Fields, in order: clone size, V gene, CDR3 length, CDR3 protein. Not all rows give a size; the values are once, few, many and, for expanded clones, a class.

many,TRBV12-3/TRBV12-4,12,ASNQGQGDTEAF
many,TRBV28,13,ASSLGALGAGELF
few,TRBV20-1,11,SGRDPITGELF
many,TRBV6-2/TRBV6-3,10,ASRDETGEQY
NA,TRBV7-9,12,ASSTGSGGGGYT
many,TRBV6-1,12,ASTLGQQNTEAF
few,TRBV4-1,12,ASSKGLAADEQY
few,TRBV20-1,11,SADTGGDTEAF
NA,TRBV30,11,AWRGPSGGEQY
many,TRBV11-2,12,ASSFTTGGTEAF
many,TRBV20-1,13,SARDPQGALNEQY
many,TRBV2,12,ASSSGHLTFGYT
many,TRBV28,12,ASSSSGTESGYT
many,TRBV11-2,14,ASSLDLGSSGYEQY
many,TRBV20-1,11,SAWGAPTYEQY
NA,TRBV4-1,13,ASSQGGDGANVLT
few,TRBV6-5,12,ASSSEQGALGYT
few,TRBV2,15,ASSGHSADLAKNIKY
NA,TRBV6-2/TRBV6-3,13,ASSYPREGIQPQH
many,TRBV24-1,12,ATSGGINTGELF
many,TRBV25-1,11,ASKGVGDTEAF
many,TRBV5-1,13,ASSGSQGMNTEAF
many,TRBV7-8,12,ASSVGGGGYGYT
NA,TRBV12-3/TRBV12-4,13,ASSWDGTPDRPQH
many,TRBV7-2,13,ASLRGSYMNTEAF
many,TRBV7-8,12,ASSPESDNQPQH
NA,TRBV7-9,13,ASSLEVGPGTEAF
many,TRBV5-1,12,ASSLDGQSYEQY
many,TRBV4-1,10,ASSQVGYGYT